The rows below give T cell receptor beta chains drawn from one sample of a study of blood T cell repertoires in COVID-19. Assay: immunoSEQ multiplex PCR; the TCRdb copy retains only in-frame clones and omits some. The data hold over 130,000 clones, with approximately 86% observed a single time. The sequenced sample consisted of peripheral blood. Receptors originate from a woman aged 55-69 years with active or convalescent COVID-19. The CDR3 runs from the conserved cysteine through the conserved F or W. Each record gives: CDR3 protein, D gene, J gene, V gene. The D gene is left open where the match is weak.

CASSPEGETQYF | NA | TRBJ2-5 | TRBV18
CAIRNSHRDGELFF | NA | TRBJ2-2 | TRBV10-3
CASSLGLAGVGKNIQYF | TRBD2 | TRBJ2-4 | TRBV4-1
CASSVDNTDTQYF | NA | TRBJ2-3 | TRBV9
CASSWTGGFYGGELFF | TRBD1 | TRBJ2-2 | TRBV5-6
CASSFLDLQGVQSEAFF | NA | TRBJ1-1 | TRBV6-2/TRBV6-3
CASSPGTGVEAFF | TRBD1 | TRBJ1-1 | TRBV7-3
CASSFDAWQGSYEQYF | NA | TRBJ2-7 | TRBV7-2
CASSLAQGYTEAFF | TRBD1 | TRBJ1-1 | TRBV11-1
CASSPGTGRYSNQPQHF | TRBD1 | TRBJ1-5 | TRBV4-1
CASSLGLAGTDTQYF | TRBD2 | TRBJ2-3 | TRBV5-1
CASSQGSNSPLHF | NA | TRBJ1-6 | TRBV2
CASSIGEGLAVYNEQFF | TRBD2 | TRBJ2-1 | TRBV19